This TCR beta chain was observed in a study of cytomegalovirus exposure and HLA in healthy donors. Overall study findings and caveats: V- and J-gene trimming in TCR beta was tied to a missense DCLRE1C variant by an analysis performed later. Beyond CMV serostatus, there was no information to go on about immune exposure. The study listed approximately 160 cytomegalovirus-associated TCR beta chains.

Points on this clone: The antigen remains unidentified.

The CDR3 is 17 amino acids. In germline, CDR1 is MNHNS, CDR2 SASEGT. After removal of 4 bases from V and 7 bases from J, the junction contained 12 bases not matched to a gene. Researchers ran the PCR with 60 Vbeta and 13 Jbeta primers. Clones were sequenced by immunoSEQ multiplex PCR, and TCRdb holds only the in-frame ones, with some missing. The sample carries 65,000 to 90,000 clones, roughly 77% recorded once. Unrecorded immune exposures were likely, despite nominal health at sampling. Sequenced input: PBMCs. This chain joins TRBV6-1 and TRBJ2-1; 11 nucleotides align to TRBD2. This clonotype was obtained from a man in his sixties in good health and CMV-seronegative. CDR3 loop: CASSARNSGGARNEQFF. Here the CDR3 DNA reads TGTGCCAGCAGTGCGAGGAATAGCGGGGGGGCTAGAAATGAGCAGTTCTTC.